This passage covers 32 T cell receptor beta chains from one sample sequenced in a study of tumor-infiltrating lymphocytes in primary liver carcinoma listed by TCRdb under 2017. Without any cell sorting, total RNA and DNA were co-extracted from approximately 22-30 mg of bulk tissue using the AllPrep DNA/RNA mini kit. The instrument was an Illumina HiSeq 2500. TCRbeta-specific cDNA was reverse-transcribed from 500 to 550 ng total RNA using a constant-region primer and ProtoScript II reverse transcriptase. Three nested multiplex PCR rounds, following a slightly modified ARM-PCR procedure, were used to build the TCRbeta libraries. Each of the first two PCR rounds ran for about 10 cycles and used multiplex TRBV1-TRBV30 forward primers together with a Cbeta reverse primer. TCRdb reprocessing: public reads trimmed at Q25 with fastp, clones called with MiXCR, in-frame beta chains kept. Each CDR3 protein appears once, grouped with its most common genes and DNA. This sample comprises more than 30,000 distinct CDR3 sequences, roughly 75% of them detected only once. The ten largest clones capture 35% to 40% of the sample.

Sequencing used tumor-adjacent normal liver tissue. The receptors shown here come from a man aged 40-50 years with primary liver carcinoma and hepatitis B virus infection.

Remarks on this clonotype: Germline is not matched at one junction end, which may reflect a read error. The chain recombines TRBV4-2 with TRBJ2-7; tentatively, D is TRBD2 (6 bases). CDR1 and CDR2 (germline): LGHNA, YNFKEQ. The CDR3 extends over 15 amino acids. CDR3: CAGSQEHGSSHEQYF. Here the CDR3 DNA reads TGTGCCGGCAGCCAAGAGCACGGGAGTAGTCACGAGCAGTACTTC.

Regarding this clonotype: An end of the junction does not agree with germline; a read error may underlie this. The J gene is TRBJ2-1, the V gene TRBV6-5; D may be TRBD2 (5 bases). Germline CDR1 and CDR2: MNHEY and SVGAGI. This CDR3 region has 16 residues. CDR3 region: CASSSKRAENYNDQFF. CDR3 in DNA: TGTGCCAGCAGTTCGAAGCGAGCGGAGAACTACAATGACCAGTTCTTC.

The V gene is TRBV20-1, the J gene TRBJ2-5; the D gene is possibly TRBD2 (5 bases). CDR1 is DFQATT and CDR2 is SNEGSKA in the germline V gene (reference sequence). This CDR3 region has 15 residues. V was cut by 3 bases and J by 2 bases, with 16 bases left in between. The CDR3 is CSASWDSVTQETQYF. CDR3 bases: TGCAGTGCTAGTTGGGATAGCGTGACACAAGAGACCCAGTACTTC.

This clonotype was counted at least ten times. The junction does not match germline at one end; this may be a read error. The chain joins TRBV6-2 or TRBV6-3 to TRBJ1-1; no reliable D call. Germline CDR1 reads MNHEY; CDR2 reads SVGEGT. CDR3 length: 13 amino acids. This CDR3 reads CASTAFGSTEASF. The CDR3 nucleotides are TGTGCCAGCACCGCCTTCGGCAGCACTGAAGCTTCCTTT.

Notes on this clonotype: This is likely a read error, given that the CDR3 carries no conserved phenylalanine or tryptophan at its end. The CDR3 is CASSQYLVEEETQYL. Here the CDR3 DNA reads TGCGCCAGCAGCCAATATCTAGTGGAGGAAGAGACCCAGTACCTC. The genes are TRBV4-3 and TRBJ2-5; TRBD2 might be the D (5 bases). CDR3 length: 15 residues. The germline V and J ends were trimmed by 2 bases and 3 bases, with 13 bases remaining between them. Germline values: CDR1 LGHNA, CDR2 YSLEER.

This clonotype was detected many times. The rearrangement joins TRBV6-2 or TRBV6-3 to TRBJ2-7, with a weak D call TRBD1 (6 bases). The CDR3 contains 13 residues. V lost 2 bases and J lost 7, with 12 bases in between. CDR1 and CDR2 (germline): MNHEY, SVGEGT. This chain's CDR3 is CASSYGQSREQYF. Written as DNA, the CDR3 is TGTGCCAGCAGTTACGGACAGTCGAGGGAGCAGTACTTC.

On this clonotype itself: One end of the junction fails to match germline, which may point to a read error. The rearrangement uses TRBV28 and TRBJ1-5, with TRBD1 as a possible D gene (6 bases). The CDR3 consists of 14 residues. Looked up from germline, CDR1 is MDHEN and CDR2 is SYDVKM. The CDR3 here is CASRFTGSTQSQQF. DNA of the CDR3: TGTGCCAGCAGGTTCACAGGGTCGACTCAGTCCCAGCAGTTC.

Notes on this clonotype: This CDR3 is missing its conserved last phenylalanine or tryptophan, likely due to a read error. The chain links TRBV6-1 to TRBJ2-1; D not resolved. The CDR3 length is 14 residues. From germline, CDR1 is MNHNS and CDR2 SASEGT. V dropped 4 bases and J dropped 6 bases, with 13 bases sitting between them. In nucleotides, the CDR3 is TGTGCCAGCAGTGTAACCGGTACAGTCAATGAGCAGTTCTCC. It specifies CASSVTGTVNEQFS.

This clonotype has a handful of counts. At one end the junction does not follow the germline gene, possibly because of a read error. V gene TRBV7-6 combines with J gene TRBJ2-3, with D tentatively TRBD2 (6 bases). CDR1 and CDR2 from the germline V gene are SGHVS and FNYEAQ. The CDR3 runs to 15 residues. The CDR3 region has the DNA TGCGCCAGCAGCTTAGGCGGCGGGATTTCAGATACGCAGTATTTT. The encoded protein is CASSLGGGISDTQYF. Supplemented by reference TRBV7-6 and TRBJ2-3, the full variable domain reads GAGVSQSPRYKVTKRGQDVALRCDPISGHVSLYWYRQALGQGPEFLTYFNYEAQQDKSGLPNDRFSAERPEGSISTLTIQRTEQRDSAMYRCASSLGGGISDTQYFGPGTRLTVL.

This chain connects TRBV5-4 to TRBJ2-1; a weak D match, TRBD2 (5 bases). Germline CDR1 reads SGHNT; CDR2 reads YYREEE (reference sequence). The V gene lost 8 bases and the J gene lost 8 bases, with 29 bases spanning the gap. The CDR3 runs 17 residues. CDR3 amino acids: CASSRVVGSQGVYEQFF. The CDR3 nucleotides read TGTGCCAGTAGCCGGGTCGTAGGGAGCCAAGGTGTCTATGAGCAGTTCTTC.

This chain uses TRBV29-1 with TRBJ2-7, with TRBD2 as a possible D gene (5 bases). Per germline, CDR1 SQVTM and CDR2 ANQGSEA. Trimming left V 7 bases short and J 3 bases short, with 16 bases between. The CDR3 is 13 residues long. The CDR3: CSAAETNGYEQYF. CDR3 DNA: TGCAGCGCCGCCGAGACTAACGGCTACGAGCAGTACTTC.

Turning to this clonotype: One end of the junction fails to match germline, which may point to a read error. V usage is TRBV5-6 and J usage is TRBJ2-1, with 7 positions matching TRBD2. Germline CDR1 and CDR2: SGHDT and YYEEEE. CDR3 length: 18 residues. The CDR3 DNA is TGTGCCAGCAGCTTTGGGCTAGCGGCAGTCAGCTCCTACAATGAGCGGTTCTTC. Amino acid sequence: CASSFGLAAVSSYNERFF.

Notes on this clonotype: As the CDR3 is not closed by the conserved phenylalanine or tryptophan, this likely results from a read error. This chain joins TRBV6-5 and TRBJ1-1; D possibly corresponds to TRBD1 (5 bases). Per germline, CDR1 MNHEY and CDR2 SVGAGI. This CDR3 region has 15 residues. CDR3 coding DNA: TGTGCCAACAGTTACCAGCCGGGGCCGTACACTGAAGCTTTCTAT. Translated, it gives CANSYQPGPYTEAFY.

About this clonotype itself: The junction differs from germline at one of its ends, possibly a read error. This chain links TRBV12-3 or TRBV12-4 with TRBJ2-2, with D perhaps matching TRBD2 (7 bases). CDR3 length: 14 amino acids. CDR3 sequence reads: CASSLEGGPGELFF. The CDR3, as DNA: TGTGCTAGCAGTTTGGAGGGGGGGCCCGGGGAGCTGTTTTTT.

This clonotype was seen once. Without the conserved terminal phenylalanine or tryptophan, this CDR3 likely stems from a read error. The chain recombines TRBV10-3 with TRBJ2-1; D is unresolved. Germline CDR1 and CDR2: ENHRY and SYGVKD. The CDR3 is 16 residues long. CDR3 protein: CAIRDLPTVSYNEQFL. The CDR3 nucleotides are TGCGCCATCAGAGACCTGCCGACTGTCTCCTACAATGAGCAGTTCCTC.

This chain links TRBV2 with TRBJ2-1; D perhaps matches TRBD2 (5 bases). Germline CDR1 and CDR2: SNHLY and FYNNEI. Trimming removed 8 bases at V and 4 bases at J, with 21 bases between. The CDR3 consists of 16 residues. CDR3 residues: CASGRASGILYNEQFF. The CDR3 region has the DNA TGTGCCAGCGGAAGAGCTTCGGGGATCCTATACAATGAGCAGTTCTTC.

This clonotype has a count of ten or more. The chain recombines TRBV14 with TRBJ2-1, with D uncertain. V was shortened by 4 bases and J by 6 bases, with 13 bases between the two germline ends. This CDR3 spans 14 amino acids. Germline assignment: CDR1 SGHDN and CDR2 FVKESK. This CDR3 is CASSPRVFGNEQFF. The CDR3 nucleotides read TGTGCCAGCAGCCCGAGAGTTTTTGGCAATGAGCAGTTCTTC.

This clonotype occurred once. At one end, the junction sequence differs from germline, possibly due to a read error. V usage is TRBV10-1 and J usage is TRBJ2-2, with D possibly called TRBD1 or TRBD2 (5 bases each). Germline V gives CDR1 WNHNN, CDR2 SYGVQD (reference sequence). This CDR3 spans 14 amino acids. The CDR3 protein is CAGSHGTDTGDLFF. CDR3 nucleotide sequence: TGCGCCGGCTCCCACGGCACAGACACCGGGGACCTGTTTTTT.

V usage is TRBV30 and J usage is TRBJ2-2, with 9 bases matching TRBD2. The germline V gene encodes CDR1 GTSNPN and CDR2 SVGIG (reference sequence). The V gene end was trimmed by 4 bases and the J gene end by 8 bases; junction bases not matched to a gene: 11. The CDR3 length is 15 residues. This CDR3 reads CAWNWLAGSTGELFF. Here the CDR3 DNA reads TGTGCCTGGAATTGGCTAGCGGGAAGCACTGGGGAGCTGTTTTTT.

Remarks on this clonotype: A much larger clone lies one base from this, so it may be a read error. The chain couples TRBV7-9 to TRBJ2-7; TRBD1 agrees at 10 bases. The CDR3 consists of 15 residues. Looked up from germline, CDR1 is SEHNR and CDR2 is FQNEAQ (reference sequence). Trimming at V came to 7 bases and at J to 5 bases, leaving 11 bases not matched to a gene. CDR3 in DNA: TGTGCCAGCAACCGAACTGGGACAGGGGAGGACGAGCAGTACTTC. Translated, it gives CASNRTGTGEDEQYF.

About this clonotype: The junction departs from germline at one end; a sequencing error may be responsible. This chain links TRBV24-1 with TRBJ2-2; the D gene could be TRBD1 or TRBD2 (5 bases each). The CDR3 runs 15 residues. Germline CDR1 is KGHDR and CDR2 is SFDVKD. The CDR3 sequence: CAISPIGTNTGKLFF. The DNA for the CDR3 is TGTGCCATCAGTCCTATAGGGACGAACACCGGGAAGCTGTTTTTT.

Details on this clonotype: The junction departs from the called germline gene at one end, perhaps through a read error. This rearrangement joins TRBV11-1 to TRBJ2-4, with 10 positions matching TRBD2. Germline V gene data show CDR1 as SGHAT and CDR2 as FQDESV (reference sequence). This CDR3 region has 17 residues. This chain's CDR3 is CASSCPGTSGTKNNQYF. The CDR3 DNA sequence: TGTGCCAGCAGCTGTCCCGGTACTAGCGGGACCAAAAACAATCAGTACTTC. The full variable domain, completed using reference TRBV11-1 and TRBJ2-4, is EAEVAQSPRYKITEKSQAVAFWCDPISGHATLYWYRQILGQGPELLVQFQDESVVDDSQLPKDRFSAERLKGVDSTLKIQPAELGDSAMYLCASSCPGTSGTKNNQYFGAGTRLSVL.

Remarks on this clonotype: A read error may explain this, as a much larger clone is one base away. The V and J genes are TRBV19 and TRBJ1-1; D uncertain. V gave up 5 bases and J gave up 7 bases, with 20 bases separating them. Germline V CDR1 and CDR2: LNHDA, SQIVND (reference sequence). The CDR3 loop spans 15 amino acids. CDR3 protein: CASSVGLVPGIEAFF. The CDR3 DNA follows: TGTGCCAGTAGTGTTGGACTTGTCCCGGGTATTGAAGCTTTCTTT.

On this clonotype itself: The junction differs from germline at one of its ends, possibly a read error. The rearrangement uses TRBV29-1 and TRBJ2-7; possible D gene TRBD2, 5 bases. Per germline, CDR1 SQVTM and CDR2 ANQGSEA. This CDR3 is built from 12 residues. CDR3 amino acids: CSIDASRGEQYF. The CDR3 DNA sequence: TGCAGCATTGATGCTAGCCGGGGAGAGCAGTACTTC.

There are many counts of this clonotype. A much larger clone differs from this one at a single base, so this may be a read error. V is TRBV29-1 and J is TRBJ1-1; D uncertain. V lost 7 bases, J lost 3 bases, and 6 bases lay in between. CDR1 SQVTM and CDR2 ANQGSEA come from the germline V gene. The CDR3 loop spans 10 amino acids. The CDR3 is CSALDTEAFF. Here the CDR3 DNA reads TGCAGCGCCCTGGACACTGAAGCTTTCTTT.

The chain carries TRBV4-1 and TRBJ1-1; 8 bases fit TRBD1. The CDR3 runs to 16 residues. V lost 6 bases, J lost 0 bases, and 9 bases stayed unmatched. Germline V gives CDR1 MGHRA, CDR2 YSYEKL. The CDR3 region is CASSLGTGVLNTEAFF. In nucleotides, the CDR3 is TGCGCCAGCAGTCTCGGGACAGGAGTCCTGAACACTGAAGCTTTCTTT.

The chain has TRBV5-1 and TRBJ2-1; TRBD2 aligns across 9 bases. Unmatched junction bases numbered 11, after V lost 8 bases and J lost 8 bases. CDR1 and CDR2 from the germline V gene are SGHRS and YFSETQ. The CDR3 runs to 14 residues. This CDR3 is CASSLLAGSYEQFF. The DNA for the CDR3 is TGCGCCAGTTCTCTTCTAGCGGGAAGTTATGAGCAGTTCTTC.

As regards this clonotype: One end of the junction varies from germline; a read error may be responsible. The gene calls are TRBV28 and TRBJ1-5; D may be TRBD1 (6 bases). The CDR3 is 14 residues long. Germline CDR1 MDHEN, CDR2 SYDVKM. CDR3 sequence reads: CVSSLQGGGQPQHF. The CDR3 bases are TGTGTCAGCAGCCTACAGGGAGGGGGTCAGCCCCAGCATTTT.

Note on this clonotype: A read error may produce the germline difference seen at one junction end. V gene TRBV11-2 combines with J gene TRBJ1-5, with D perhaps TRBD1 (6 bases). The length of the CDR3 is 17 residues. Germline V gene sequence: CDR1 SGHAT, CDR2 FQNNGV. The CDR3 is CTISLVGVTGSNQPRHF. Here the CDR3 DNA reads TGTACCATCAGCTTAGTAGGGGTAACAGGGAGCAATCAGCCCCGGCATTTT.

On this clonotype itself: In this CDR3 the conserved last residue, phenylalanine or tryptophan, is missing, so a read error is likely. This chain uses TRBV5-5 with TRBJ1-1; D is undetermined. Trimming pared 4 bases from V and 3 bases from J, leaving 16 bases between. CDR1 is SGHKS and CDR2 is YYEKEE in the germline V gene (reference sequence). This CDR3 spans 15 amino acids. The CDR3 loop is CASSHDGERYTEAFL. CDR3 nucleotides: TGTGCCAGCAGCCATGATGGTGAGCGCTACACTGAAGCTTTCCTT.

Comment on this clonotype: This may come from a read error, since a much larger clone is one base off. The chain links TRBV4-2 to TRBJ2-6, with TRBD2 identical over 7 bases. The CDR3 length is 17 residues. The germline gives CDR1 LGHNA, CDR2 YNFKEQ. V dropped 4 bases and J dropped 4; count of bases not matched to a gene: 10. The CDR3 loop is CASSLDGGVRGANVLTF. The CDR3 DNA sequence: TGTGCCAGCAGCCTTGATGGGGGGGTGCGCGGGGCCAACGTCCTGACTTTC.

As regards this clonotype: At one end, the junction sequence differs from germline, possibly due to a read error. This chain links TRBV11-3 with TRBJ1-5; D not certain. CDR1 is SGHNT and CDR2 is YENEEA in the germline V gene. The CDR3 contains 15 residues. The CDR3: CVSSLDLRVSQPQHF. The CDR3 DNA sequence: TGTGTCAGCAGCTTAGATCTGAGGGTGAGTCAGCCCCAGCATTTT.